Below are 20 T cell receptor beta chains sequenced from a single sample in a study of T-cell reconstitution after alpha-beta-depleted transplantation in children. As it was prepared, the TCRbeta library received unique molecular identifiers. Via MiXCR, TCRdb re-called the PCR reads, giving one row per CDR3 protein. The sample carries 600,000 or so distinct CDR3 sequences, about 23% recorded once. Sample: PBMCs, mostly from graft donor cells, taken 360 days after TCRalphabeta/CD19-depleted stem cell transplant. The source of these receptors is a boy less than two years old who had a stem cell transplant for acute myeloid leukemia, so the T cells may come from the graft donor.

CDR3 DNA sequence: TGTGCCAGCTCTTCGTGGGAGGGGACGAATCAGCCCCAGCATTTT. This translates into CASSSWEGTNQPQHF. The genes are TRBV28 and TRBJ1-5, with a tentative D call TRBD1 (5 bases). V was pared by 8 bases and J by 4 bases, with 18 bases between. This CDR3 has 15 residues. Germline V gives CDR1 MDHEN, CDR2 SYDVKM. The variable domain in full, with the rest retrieved from reference TRBV28 and TRBJ1-5, is DVKVTQSSRYLVKRTGEKVFLECVQDMDHENMFWYRQDPGLGLRLIYFSYDVKMKEKGDIPEGYSVSREKKERFSLILESASTNQTSMYLCASSSWEGTNQPQHFGDGTRLSIL.

In this sample, this clonotype turned up many times. This sequence joins TRBV10-2 and TRBJ2-5; D unclear. This CDR3 region has 9 residues. Trimming removed 8 bases at V and 5 bases at J, with 3 bases between. Germline V gives CDR1 WSHSY, CDR2 SAAADI. The CDR3 is CASGETQYF. CDR3 in DNA: TGCGCCAGCGGGGAGACCCAGTACTTC.

This sequence joins TRBV18 and TRBJ2-1; 8 bases align to TRBD1. Germline V gene data show CDR1 as KGHSH and CDR2 as LQKENI. Germline trimming cut 2 bases from V and 4 bases from J; bases unmatched to any gene: 13. CDR3 length: 18 residues. The CDR3 bases are TGTGCCAGCTCACCAAGGGGAACTGGACAGGGAGGATACAATGAGCAGTTCTTC. Amino acid sequence: CASSPRGTGQGGYNEQFF.

The chain employs TRBV5-6 and TRBJ2-7, with D hard to call. Germline CDR1 reads SGHDT; CDR2 reads YYEEEE. The germline V and J ends were trimmed by 1 base and 0 bases, with 23 bases remaining between them. This CDR3 has 19 amino acids. CDR3 region: CASSLNPQRWAESSYEQYV. In nucleotides, the CDR3 is TGTGCCAGCAGCTTGAATCCCCAGCGTTGGGCGGAAAGCTCCTACGAGCAGTACGTC.

This clonotype turned up a few times. V gene TRBV20-1 combines with J gene TRBJ2-3; D ambiguous. V was clipped by 7 bases and J by 2 bases, with 10 bases between them. Germline CDR1 DFQATT, CDR2 SNEGSKA (reference sequence). There are 12 residues in the CDR3. The CDR3 DNA reads as TGCAGTGGGGCGGCCGTCACAGATACGCAGTATTTT. It encodes CSGAAVTDTQYF.

This clonotype was seen a few times. This sequence joins TRBV3-1 and TRBJ2-5; D is tentatively TRBD1 or TRBD2 (6 bases each). The CDR3 is 13 amino acids. V lost 2 bases and J lost 5, with 9 bases in between. Germline V gene lookup returns CDR1 LGHDT and CDR2 YNNKEL (reference sequence). For the CDR3, the DNA is TGTGCCAGCAGCCAACCGGGGGCCGAGACCCAGTACTTC. It yields the protein CASSQPGAETQYF.

This clonotype occurred many times. V and J are TRBV20-1 and TRBJ2-1; D is possibly TRBD1 (6 bases). The germline V gene has CDR1 DFQATT and CDR2 SNEGSKA (reference sequence). CDR3 length: 13 amino acids. V lost 3 bases and J 4 bases, leaving 10 bases between the germline ends. The CDR3 DNA follows: TGCAGTGCTAGGGGGGCCGCTTACAATGAGCAGTTCTTC. Amino acid sequence: CSARGAAYNEQFF.

The sample holds a few counts of this clonotype. The V and J genes are TRBV20-1 and TRBJ1-4; the D gene is possibly TRBD1 (5 bases). Germline V gene lookup returns CDR1 DFQATT and CDR2 SNEGSKA (reference sequence). The CDR3 length is 13 residues. V gave up 6 bases and J gave up 6 bases, with 14 bases separating them. CDR3 sequence: CSARGRGHEKLFF. The CDR3 nucleotides read TGCAGTGCCCGGGGAAGGGGTCATGAAAAACTGTTTTTT.

This clonotype was detected many times. The rearrangement joins TRBV7-2 to TRBJ1-6; no firm D call. The CDR3 spans 14 residues. Germline V gives CDR1 SGHTA, CDR2 FQGNSA. Trimming removed 6 bases at V and 9 bases at J, with 15 bases between. Here the CDR3 reads CASRPGLVISPLHF. The CDR3, as DNA: TGTGCCAGCAGACCCGGACTAGTTATTTCACCCCTCCACTTT.

This clonotype came up many times. The V call is TRBV14, the J call TRBJ2-3; a weak D match, TRBD1 (6 bases). CDR3 size: 13 residues. CDR1 and CDR2 (germline): SGHDN, FVKESK. Trimming pared 6 bases from V and 3 bases from J, leaving 10 bases between. The CDR3 region is CASSPRGTDTQYF. Here the CDR3 DNA reads TGTGCCAGCAGTCCAAGGGGGACAGATACGCAGTATTTT.

This clonotype turned up a few times. The chain couples TRBV20-1 to TRBJ2-3; no reliable D call. V was trimmed by 3 bases and J by 3 bases, leaving 7 bases between them. Germline V lookup: CDR1 DFQATT, CDR2 SNEGSKA (reference sequence). CDR3 length equals 12 residues. The DNA of the CDR3 is TGCAGTGCTAGGACTCTAACAGATACGCAGTATTTT. It translates to CSARTLTDTQYF.

This clonotype occurred many times. This rearrangement joins TRBV20-1 to TRBJ1-5; tentative D call: TRBD1 (6 bases). The germline V and J ends were trimmed by 6 bases and 2 bases, with 14 bases remaining between them. The CDR3 has 14 residues. CDR1 is DFQATT, CDR2 SNEGSKA, per germline (reference sequence). The CDR3 region is CSAPGVSGNQPQHF. CDR3 coding DNA: TGCAGTGCGCCAGGGGTGAGTGGCAATCAGCCCCAGCATTTT.

A few counts support this clonotype. The chain couples TRBV20-1 to TRBJ2-1; D may be TRBD1 or TRBD2 (7 bases each). The V end lost 3 bases, the J end lost 6 bases, and 21 bases lay between the germline ends. The CDR3 contains 16 residues. Germline V gene sequence: CDR1 DFQATT, CDR2 SNEGSKA (reference sequence). CDR3 sequence: CSARSGGGTSINEQFF. CDR3 DNA: TGCAGTGCTAGGTCAGGGGGGGGGACCTCAATCAATGAGCAGTTCTTC.

The J gene is TRBJ1-1, the V gene TRBV5-1; D call uncertain. CDR1 and CDR2 (germline): SGHRS, YFSETQ. The length of the CDR3 is 15 residues. Deletions cut 3 bases from V and 3 bases from J, with 15 bases between. The CDR3 DNA reads as TGCGCCAGCAGCTCCCATGGGCGGTGGGACACTGAAGCTTTCTTT. It yields the protein CASSSHGRWDTEAFF.

The chain joins TRBV6-5 to TRBJ2-5; TRBD1 is a possible D gene (5 bases). V was shortened by 1 base and J by 2 bases, with 11 bases between the two germline ends. Germline lookup yields CDR1 MNHEY and CDR2 SVGAGI. This CDR3 spans 15 amino acids. The CDR3 DNA reads TGTGCCAGCAGTTACTACGGCAGGGTACAAGAGACCCAGTACTTC. Residues: CASSYYGRVQETQYF.

In its sample, this clonotype was seen many times. The chain is built from TRBV20-1 and TRBJ2-5; 7 nucleotides match TRBD1. Germline V gene lookup returns CDR1 DFQATT and CDR2 SNEGSKA (reference sequence). The ends lost 6 bases at V and 4 bases at J; junction bases unmatched: 5. The CDR3 spans 12 residues. In nucleotides, the CDR3 is TGCAGTGCCCCGACAGGGAGAGAGACCCAGTACTTC. Translating it yields CSAPTGRETQYF.

The chain has TRBV7-2 and TRBJ2-7; D remains ambiguous. Per the germline V gene, CDR1 is SGHTA and CDR2 is FQGNSA. The V end was cut by 7 bases, the J end by 0 bases, with 13 bases between. The CDR3 is made up of 14 amino acids. The CDR3 loop reads CASTLSTSSYEQYF. CDR3 nucleotides: TGTGCCAGCACCCTAAGCACGAGCTCCTACGAGCAGTACTTC.

The CDR3 DNA sequence: TGCGCCAGCAGCTCCGAACCTGGACTAGCGGGCACAGATACGCAGTATTTT. It codes for CASSSEPGLAGTDTQYF. This rearrangement joins TRBV5-1 to TRBJ2-3; 10 bases are a match to TRBD2. Germline CDR1 SGHRS, CDR2 YFSETQ. Trimming took 3 bases from V and 1 from J; bases not matched to a gene: 8. The CDR3 has 17 amino acids.

The chain is built from TRBV27 and TRBJ2-3, with D uncertain. CDR1 is MNHEY, CDR2 SMNVEV, per germline (reference sequence). The CDR3 consists of 16 residues. V lost 0 bases and J 0 bases, leaving 10 bases between the germline ends. The CDR3 sequence is CASSLSRQISTDTQYF. The CDR3 DNA reads TGTGCCAGCAGTTTATCGCGGCAGATTAGCACAGATACGCAGTATTTT.

The chain has TRBV3-1 and TRBJ2-1; D ambiguous. This CDR3 contains 15 residues. Germline V lookup: CDR1 LGHDT, CDR2 YNNKEL (reference sequence). V lost 3 bases and J 0 bases, leaving 9 bases between the germline ends. CDR3: CASSHHRSSYNEQFF. DNA of the CDR3: TGTGCCAGCAGCCACCATCGGAGCTCCTACAATGAGCAGTTCTTC.